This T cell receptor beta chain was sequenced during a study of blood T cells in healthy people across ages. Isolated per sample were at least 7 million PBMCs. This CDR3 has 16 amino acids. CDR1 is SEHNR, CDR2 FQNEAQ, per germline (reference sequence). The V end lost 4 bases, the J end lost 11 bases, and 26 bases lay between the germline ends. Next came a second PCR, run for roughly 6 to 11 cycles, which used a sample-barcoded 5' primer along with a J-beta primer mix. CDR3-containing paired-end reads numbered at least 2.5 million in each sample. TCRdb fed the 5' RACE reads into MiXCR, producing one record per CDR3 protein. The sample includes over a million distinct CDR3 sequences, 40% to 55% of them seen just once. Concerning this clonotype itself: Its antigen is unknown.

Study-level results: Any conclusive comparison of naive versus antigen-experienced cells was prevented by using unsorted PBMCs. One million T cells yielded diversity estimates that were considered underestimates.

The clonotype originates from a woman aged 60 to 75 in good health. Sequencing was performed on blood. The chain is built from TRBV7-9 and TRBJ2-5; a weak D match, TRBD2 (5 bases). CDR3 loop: CASSSRLGGPYNEQYF. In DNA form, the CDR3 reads TGTGCCAGCAGCTCCAGACTGGGCGGGCCCTACAATGAGCAGTACTTC.